Listed below are T cell receptor beta chains from one sample, sequenced in a study of beta chain features in type 1 diabetes. Repertoires were generated with immunoSEQ multiplex PCR, while TCRdb's copy carries only in-frame clones and drops some. The sample has 300,000 to 450,000 clones, roughly 12% seen once; the top ten hold 0.0095% to 0.013%. Material: naive CD4+ T cells from blood. All receptors come from a woman aged 18-29 years with type 1 diabetes. Both conserved end residues are part of each CDR3. D genes are given only for firm matches. Clone size, where shown, is once, few, many, or a class for clones that have expanded.

size,J,D,V,CDR3,DNA
-,TRBJ2-5,-,TRBV4-3,CASSQGSSRETQYF,TGCGCCAGCAGCCAAGGATCTAGTAGAGAGACCCAGTACTTC
-,TRBJ1-1,-,TRBV7-2,CASSLALGGGRTEAFF,TGTGCCAGCAGCTTAGCATTAGGGGGTGGTCGGACAGAAGCTTTCTTT
-,TRBJ1-5,TRBD1,TRBV4-3,CASSQGPTGPDQPQHF,TGCGCCAGCAGCCAGGGACCGACAGGGCCTGATCAGCCCCAGCATTTT
few,TRBJ2-4,-,TRBV30,CAWSVLGPPLIAKNIQYF,TGTGCCTGGAGTGTACTAGGGCCGCCCCTTATAGCCAAAAACATTCAGTACTTC
-,TRBJ2-7,-,TRBV7-2,CASSLAQIGSYEQYF,TGTGCCAGCAGCTTAGCGCAGATTGGCTCCTACGAGCAGTACTTC
-,TRBJ1-2,TRBD1,TRBV10-3,CAISGLAQGDGYTF,TGTGCCATCAGCGGATTAGCACAGGGGGACGGCTACACCTTC
-,TRBJ2-3,-,TRBV5-4,CASSLFGDTQYF,TGTGCCAGCAGCTTGTTCGGGGATACGCAGTATTTT
few,TRBJ2-1,-,TRBV13,CASSLRGSEQFF,TGTGCCAGCAGCCTCAGGGGTAGTGAGCAGTTCTTC
-,TRBJ2-2,-,TRBV11-3,CASSYVGGNTGELFF,TGTGCCAGCAGCTATGTAGGAGGGAACACCGGGGAGCTGTTTTTT
few,TRBJ1-2,TRBD1,TRBV7-9,CASSLPGGDYGYTF,TGTGCCAGCAGCTTACCAGGGGGAGACTATGGCTACACCTTC
-,TRBJ2-1,-,TRBV14,CASSQGPGIYNEQFF,TGTGCCAGCAGCCAAGGTCCGGGTATCTACAATGAGCAGTTCTTC
few,TRBJ2-1,-,TRBV4-1,CASSQPAGRDYNEQFF,TGCGCCAGCAGCCAACCAGCTGGACGGGACTACAATGAGCAGTTCTTC
-,TRBJ2-3,TRBD2,TRBV27,CASSSRPGLAGDTQWYF,TGTGCCAGCAGTTCCCGTCCGGGACTAGCGGGGGATACGCAGTGGTATTTT
few,TRBJ1-1,TRBD1,TRBV7-2,CASSSQGATEAFF,TGTGCCAGCAGTTCTCAGGGGGCGACTGAAGCTTTCTTT